The TCR beta chain described here comes from a study of glioma-infiltrating T cells after dendritic cell vaccination. Across the whole study: Treatment, given 2003 to 2012, was autologous tumor lysate-pulsed dendritic cell vaccination. Three intradermal dendritic cell vaccine injections were given every two weeks.

The primer mix had 60 V beta and 13 J beta primers. TCRdb's copy holds only in-frame clones and misses some; the assay was immunoSEQ multiplex PCR. The table includes roughly 100,000 clones, 75% to 85% detected once. Germline CDR1 reads SGHTA; CDR2 reads FQGTGA. This CDR3 region has 12 residues. V was clipped by 11 bases and J by 4 bases, with 15 bases between them. The V and J genes are TRBV7-3 and TRBJ2-7; possibly TRBD1 for D (5 bases). The sequences come from blood, collected before dendritic cell vaccination. The clonotype originates from a human donor with glioblastoma. As DNA, the CDR3 is TGTGCCCCACTCCAGGGCGGTTACGAGCAGTACTTC. It yields the protein CAPLQGGYEQYF.